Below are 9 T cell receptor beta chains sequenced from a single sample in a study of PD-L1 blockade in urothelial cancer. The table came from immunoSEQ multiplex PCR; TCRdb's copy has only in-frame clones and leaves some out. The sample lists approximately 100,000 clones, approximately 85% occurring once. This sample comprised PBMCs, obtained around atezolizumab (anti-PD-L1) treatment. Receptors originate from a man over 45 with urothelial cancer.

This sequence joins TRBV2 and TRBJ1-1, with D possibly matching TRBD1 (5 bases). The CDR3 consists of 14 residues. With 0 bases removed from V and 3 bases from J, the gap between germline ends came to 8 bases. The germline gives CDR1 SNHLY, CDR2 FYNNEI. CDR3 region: CASSEARGYTEAFF. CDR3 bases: TGTGCCAGCAGTGAAGCAAGGGGATACACTGAAGCTTTCTTT.

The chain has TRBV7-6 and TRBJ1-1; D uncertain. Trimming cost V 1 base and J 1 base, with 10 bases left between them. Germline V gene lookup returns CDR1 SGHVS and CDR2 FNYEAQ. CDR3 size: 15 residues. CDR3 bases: TGTGCCAGCAGCTTAGTGGCAGGTGGGAACACTGAAGCTTTCTTT. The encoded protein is CASSLVAGGNTEAFF.

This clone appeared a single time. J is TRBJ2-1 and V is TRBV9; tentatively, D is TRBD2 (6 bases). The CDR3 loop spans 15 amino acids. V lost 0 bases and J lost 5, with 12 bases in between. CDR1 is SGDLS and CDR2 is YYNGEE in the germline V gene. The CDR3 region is CASSVAGGNHNEQFF. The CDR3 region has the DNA TGTGCCAGCAGCGTAGCTGGCGGGAACCACAATGAGCAGTTCTTC.

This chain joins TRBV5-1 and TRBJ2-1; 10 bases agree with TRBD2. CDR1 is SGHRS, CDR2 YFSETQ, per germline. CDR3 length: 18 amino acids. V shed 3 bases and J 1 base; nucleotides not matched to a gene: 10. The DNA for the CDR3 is TGCGCCAGCAGCTCAACCGGGACTAGCGAGTTTTCCTACAATGAGCAGTTCTTC. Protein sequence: CASSSTGTSEFSYNEQFF.

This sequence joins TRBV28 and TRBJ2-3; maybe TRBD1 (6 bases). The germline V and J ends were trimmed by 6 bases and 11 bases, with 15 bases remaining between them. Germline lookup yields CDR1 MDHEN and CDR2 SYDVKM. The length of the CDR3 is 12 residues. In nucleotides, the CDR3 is TGTGCCAGCAGCCCGGTGGGGGCGGGGCAGTATTTT. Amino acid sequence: CASSPVGAGQYF.

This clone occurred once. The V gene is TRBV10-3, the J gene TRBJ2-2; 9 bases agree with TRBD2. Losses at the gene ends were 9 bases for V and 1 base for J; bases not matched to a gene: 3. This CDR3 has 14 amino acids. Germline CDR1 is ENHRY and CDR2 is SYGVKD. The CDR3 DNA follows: TGTGCCATTAGCGGGGGAAGGAACACCGGGGAGCTGTTTTTT. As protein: CAISGGRNTGELFF.

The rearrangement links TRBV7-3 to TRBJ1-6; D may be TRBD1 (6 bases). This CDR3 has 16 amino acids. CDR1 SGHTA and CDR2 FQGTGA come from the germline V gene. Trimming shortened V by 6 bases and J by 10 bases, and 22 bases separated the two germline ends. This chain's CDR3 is CASRADAGAPSSPLHF. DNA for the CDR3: TGTGCCAGCAGGGCCGATGCGGGGGCTCCCAGCTCACCCCTCCACTTT.

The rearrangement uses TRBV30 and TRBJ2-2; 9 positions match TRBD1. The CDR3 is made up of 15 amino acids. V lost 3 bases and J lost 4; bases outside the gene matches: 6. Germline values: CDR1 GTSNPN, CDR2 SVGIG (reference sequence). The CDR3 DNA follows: TGTGCCTGGAGGGGCAAGACAGGGGGCACCGGGGAGCTGTTTTTT. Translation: CAWRGKTGGTGELFF.

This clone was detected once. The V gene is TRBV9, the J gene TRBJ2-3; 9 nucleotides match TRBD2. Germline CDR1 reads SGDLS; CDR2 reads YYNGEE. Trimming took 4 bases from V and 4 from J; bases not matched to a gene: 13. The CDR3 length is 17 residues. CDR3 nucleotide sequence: TGTGCCAGCAGCCCCAACCGGGGAGCGGGGGGATCAGATACGCAGTATTTT. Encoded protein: CASSPNRGAGGSDTQYF. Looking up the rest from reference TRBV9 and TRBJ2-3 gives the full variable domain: DSGVTQTPKHLITATGQRVTLRCSPRSGDLSVYWYQQSLDQGLQFLIQYYNGEERAKGNILERFSAQQFPDLHSELNLSSLELGDSALYFCASSPNRGAGGSDTQYFGPGTRLTVL.